This passage covers 3 T cell receptor beta chains from one sample sequenced in a study of regulatory T cells in long-lasting Graves disease (dated by TCRdb to the early 2020s). The library relied on multiplex PCR. The sequencer listed for this sample is Illumina HiSeq 4000. iRepertoire HTBI primers and Arm-PCR amplification of CDR3 regions were used to construct TCR beta libraries. TCRdb applied fastp at Q25 and MiXCR to the public reads, then kept only in-frame beta chains. Every CDR3 protein is listed once, alongside the most common genes and DNA of its rows. In all, the sample holds 650,000 to 700,000 distinct CDR3 sequences, and approximately 31% of those were seen once. The ten largest clonotypes hold about two fifths of the sample. The time point label for this specimen denotes: persistent/refractory GD, antithyroid drugs over 5 years with positive TRAb. RNA was extracted from PBMCs in TRIzol for both TCR sequencing and RNA sequencing.

The source material was peripheral blood mononuclear cells (PBMCs), sampled when the disease was refractory, from a patient treated with antithyroid drugs. The receptors shown here come from a female donor with Graves disease.

This clonotype was picked up a small number of times. The V gene is TRBV6-1, the J gene TRBJ1-6, with 7 nucleotides matching TRBD1. CDR3 length: 16 residues. Germline V CDR1 and CDR2: MNHNS, SASEGT. V lost 2 bases, J lost 7 bases, and 8 bases stayed unmatched. The CDR3 nucleotides are TGTGCCAGCAGTGAACTCATCACAGGGGTCAATTCACCCCTCCACTTT. It specifies CASSELITGVNSPLHF.

The chain joins TRBV27 to TRBJ1-2; TRBD1 matches at 9 bases. With V trimmed by 2 bases and J by 9 bases, 7 bases remained unmatched. The germline CDR1 and CDR2 sequences are MNHEY and SMNVEV (reference sequence). CDR3 length equals 14 residues. CDR3 residues: CASSLRGQGHSYTF. The CDR3 nucleotides read TGTGCCAGCAGTTTACGGGGACAGGGTCACAGCTACACCTTC.

This clonotype occurred a few times. The V gene is TRBV5-1, the J gene TRBJ1-1, with unresolved D. This CDR3 comprises 13 residues. Looked up from germline, CDR1 is SGHRS and CDR2 is YFSETQ. V was pared by 5 bases and J by 4 bases, with 12 bases between. CDR3 sequence: CASREVGGTEAFF. The CDR3 region has the DNA TGCGCCAGCAGAGAGGTGGGCGGCACTGAAGCTTTCTTT.